What follows describes a single T cell receptor (beta chain). Its specificity is not known. These data belong to a study of identical twins. TCRdb fed the 5' RACE reads into MiXCR, producing one record per CDR3 protein. The sample lists a few hundred thousand distinct CDR3 sequences, 14% seen once, with approximately 0.9% in the top ten. The CDR3 runs 14 residues. V lost 4 bases, J lost 1 base, and 14 bases lay in between. From germline, CDR1 is GTSNPN and CDR2 SVGIG (reference sequence). Findings and caveats of the study: Abundant cord blood beta clonotypes carried fewer insertions; memory repertoires showed none. Potential partial confounding of zero-insertion analyses by invariant MAIT and iNKT cells was noted.

The sample was also reused in another study, on yellow fever vaccine responses in identical twins.

Sequences were obtained from CD4+ T cells sorted from blood. The genes are TRBV30 and TRBJ2-7, with TRBD2 as a possible D gene (6 bases). This sequence was found in a woman aged 18-29 years in good health. The CDR3 DNA is TGTGCCTGGATGGTTCGCGGGACTTCCTACGAGCAGTACTTC. This gives the protein CAWMVRGTSYEQYF.